The 13 T cell receptor beta chains below come from one sample, sequenced in a study of blood T cell repertoires in COVID-19 (dated by TCRdb to the early 2020s). The method was the immunoSEQ multiplex PCR assay. TCRdb provides this immuneACCESS table in a form limited to in-frame rearrangements. Some clones are lacking; in checked studies, under half of them reflect an unresolved V gene, and why the rest are absent is not known. This sample holds about 49,000 clones; around four fifths were observed only once. About 2.7% of the sample goes to the ten largest clones. The sequencing sample was made of peripheral blood. The receptors shown here come from a woman aged 60-75 years with acute or convalescent COVID-19.

This rearrangement joins TRBV3-1 (or the pseudogene TRBV3-2) to TRBJ1-5; D unclear. The CDR3 is made up of 15 amino acids. In germline, CDR1 is LGHDT, CDR2 YNNKEL (reference sequence). V dropped 1 base and J dropped 1 base, with 8 bases sitting between them. DNA for the CDR3: TGTGCCAGCAGCCAAGGCGGATCCAGCAATCAGCCCCAGCATTTT. It encodes CASSQGGSSNQPQHF.

The chain combines TRBV5-5 with TRBJ1-1; 7 bases map to TRBD1. The CDR3 spans 15 residues. The V gene's germline CDR1 is SGHKS and CDR2 YYEKEE (reference sequence). The V and J ends lost 3 bases and 0 bases, in that order; junction bases with no gene match: 5. The CDR3 DNA reads TGTGCCAGCAGCTCCCTTGGACAGGTGAACACTGAAGCTTTCTTT. The encoded protein is CASSSLGQVNTEAFF.

The rearrangement uses TRBV18 and TRBJ2-5; tentative D call: TRBD2 (5 bases). Trimming left V 3 bases short and J 5 bases short, with 19 bases between. The CDR3 covers 16 residues. Germline loops: CDR1 KGHSH, CDR2 LQKENI. CDR3 DNA: TGTGCCAGCTCACCGGCGGCTAGCCTATCGGGGGAGACCCAGTACTTC. Its translation: CASSPAASLSGETQYF.

The chain combines TRBV18 with TRBJ1-2; weak D call: TRBD1 (5 bases). Deletions cut 5 bases from V and 6 bases from J, with 19 bases between. The CDR3 has 15 residues. Germline values: CDR1 KGHSH, CDR2 LQKENI. CDR3 protein: CASSTYRYPPDGYTF. The DNA for the CDR3 is TGTGCCAGCTCAACATACAGGTACCCACCGGATGGCTACACCTTC.

The CDR3, as DNA: TGTGCCAGCAGTTTAGGGACAGAAACTAACTATGGCTACACCTTC. This sequence encodes CASSLGTETNYGYTF. The chain joins TRBV28 to TRBJ1-2; 7 positions match TRBD1. The CDR3 has 15 residues. V was pared by 2 bases and J by 0 bases, with 3 bases of the junction left unmatched. Per germline, CDR1 MDHEN and CDR2 SYDVKM.

The chain joins TRBV7-2 to TRBJ2-7; unclear D gene. The germline V gene has CDR1 SGHTA and CDR2 FQGNSA. The V end was cut by 0 bases, the J end by 6 bases, with 3 bases between. This CDR3 spans 11 amino acids. CDR3: CASSLAAEQYF. The CDR3 DNA reads as TGTGCCAGCAGCTTAGCAGCCGAGCAGTACTTC. Variable domain in full (rest from reference TRBV7-2 and TRBJ2-7): GAGVSQSPSNKVTEKGKDVELRCDPISGHTALYWYRQSLGQGLEFLIYFQGNSAPDKSGLPSDRFSAERTGGSVSTLTIQRTQQEDSAVYLCASSLAAEQYFGPGTRLTVT.

Only a few counts were recorded for this clone. J is TRBJ1-5 and V is TRBV27; D gene unclear. In germline, CDR1 is MNHEY, CDR2 SMNVEV (reference sequence). The CDR3 length is 14 residues. V lost 3 bases and J 1 base, leaving 7 bases between the germline ends. The CDR3 reads CASSLRESNQPQHF. CDR3 nucleotide sequence: TGTGCCAGCAGTTTGAGGGAGAGCAATCAGCCCCAGCATTTT.

This clone was recorded once. The chain links TRBV25-1 to TRBJ2-5; TRBD1 is a possible D gene (6 bases). CDR3 length: 16 residues. V dropped 1 base and J dropped 1 base, with 13 bases sitting between them. The germline V gene has CDR1 MGHDK and CDR2 SYGVNS. The CDR3 DNA follows: TGTGCCAGCAGTGAATCAGGACAGTTTTCCCAAGAGACCCAGTACTTC. Protein: CASSESGQFSQETQYF.

This sequence joins TRBV4-2 and TRBJ2-7; D gene ambiguous. Between the trimmed V and J ends, which lost 0 bases and 1 base, there was a span of 10 bases. Germline V lookup: CDR1 LGHNA, CDR2 YNFKEQ. The CDR3 is 15 residues long. CDR3 sequence: CASSQDNGQSYEQYF. The CDR3 DNA follows: TGTGCCAGCAGCCAAGATAATGGGCAATCCTACGAGCAGTACTTC.

The chain employs TRBV12-3 or TRBV12-4 and TRBJ2-1, with D possibly matching TRBD2 (6 bases). This CDR3 comprises 11 residues. Trimming took off 7 bases at V and 10 bases at J, with 11 bases between the two ends. CDR3 protein: CASTLRGEQFF. For the CDR3, the DNA is TGTGCCAGCACCTTACGGGGGGAGCAGTTCTTC.

The rearrangement uses TRBV6-5 and TRBJ2-1; maybe TRBD1 (5 bases). In germline, CDR1 is MNHEY, CDR2 SVGAGI. The V end lost 4 bases, the J end lost 7 bases, and 14 bases lay between the germline ends. There are 14 residues in the CDR3. CDR3 sequence reads: CASSLDGARNEQFF. As DNA, the CDR3 is TGTGCCAGCAGTTTGGATGGGGCGAGGAATGAGCAGTTCTTC.

The chain employs TRBV7-3 and TRBJ1-6; 11 positions match TRBD1. V was pared by 5 bases and J by 10 bases, with 7 bases of the junction left unmatched. Germline V CDR1 and CDR2: SGHTA, FQGTGA. The CDR3 runs 15 residues. CDR3 DNA sequence: TGTGCCAGCAGCCGCTTGGACAGGGGGCTGTCACCCCTCCACTTT. Protein product: CASSRLDRGLSPLHF. The entire variable domain, with the rest obtained from reference TRBV7-3 and TRBJ1-6, is as follows: GAGVSQTPSNKVTEKGKYVELRCDPISGHTALYWYRQSLGQGPEFLIYFQGTGAADDSGLPNDRFFAVRPEGSVSTLKIQRTERGDSAVYLCASSRLDRGLSPLHFGNGTRLTVT.

This rearrangement joins TRBV5-1 to TRBJ1-6, with 7 bases matching TRBD1. CDR3 length: 15 residues. CDR1 is SGHRS, CDR2 YFSETQ, per germline. The V and J ends lost 0 bases and 9 bases, in that order; junction bases with no gene match: 6. The CDR3 is CASSLVEGAISPLHF. CDR3 coding DNA: TGCGCCAGCAGCTTGGTTGAGGGGGCTATTTCACCCCTCCACTTT.